The clone carrying this TCR beta chain was detected a few times. Its specificity is unknown. The CDR3 is made up of 19 amino acids. The data were taken from a study of T-cell reconstitution after alpha-beta-depleted transplantation in children. The study's findings and limits: Recipient T cells and thymic progenitors that survived were the source of the high TCRbeta diversity seen at day 60 in some patients. Where alpha-beta T cells came from about two months after transplant was reportedly several hundred expanded graft clones. T-cell numbers and diversity one year post-transplant derived largely from freshly generated T cells.

The TCRbeta library incorporated unique molecular identifiers. Via MiXCR, TCRdb re-called the PCR reads, giving one row per CDR3 protein. The repertoire includes approximately 300,000 distinct CDR3 sequences, nearly 8% of them detected once, and around 10% sits in the top ten. V gene TRBV21-1 combines with J gene TRBJ1-1. TRBV21-1 is described as a pseudogene. Specimen: peripheral blood, collected 360 days after TCRalphabeta/CD19-depleted stem cell transplant. The TCR sequence derives from a female patient aged 2 to 10 who had a stem cell transplant for Fanconi anemia, so the T cells may come from the graft donor. The CDR3 sequence: CASSKSSRDCLNLNTEAFF. Written as DNA, the CDR3 is TGTGCCAGCAGCAAAAGCAGTCGGGACTGTTTAAATTTGAACACTGAAGCTTTCTTT.